In its sample, the clone carrying this T cell receptor beta chain was seen a few times. CDR1 is MNHEY, CDR2 SVGAGI, per germline. The germline V and J ends were trimmed by 8 bases and 3 bases, with 14 bases remaining between them. The CDR3 is made up of 13 amino acids. These data belong to a study of identical twins' blood T cells. On the study more broadly: Some 52 million reads came from around twelve libraries, six alpha, six beta.

The three twin pairs were reared together, likely meeting the same infections. In the study's own analysis: Clonotypes per individual ranged from about 85,000 to nearly 500,000. MiXCR, run by TCRdb on the 5' RACE reads, gives a single entry per CDR3 protein. What appears here as the V and J calls and clone size reflects TCRdb's work, not the paper's. Of roughly 380,000 distinct CDR3 sequences in the sample, 25% to 35% are singletons; the top ten hold approximately 6.6%. The source material was PBMCs. The origin of this receptor is a woman aged 18 to 49 in good health. The chain links TRBV6-5 to TRBJ2-7; no clear D. CDR3 DNA sequence: TGTGCCAGCGGTCGGACCAAGAACTACGAGCAGTACTTC. Protein: CASGRTKNYEQYF.